The source of this T cell receptor beta chain is a study of cytomegalovirus exposure and HLA in healthy donors. On the study more broadly: Within an early data release were roughly 90 million unique TCRs drawn from HLA-typed donors.

With 60 Vbeta and 13 Jbeta primers, the PCR was carried out. The protocol was immunoSEQ multiplex PCR, while the TCRdb copy is restricted to in-frame clones and leaves out a portion. Of under 200,000 clones listed, 75% to 90% are singletons. Germline V gene data show CDR1 as SGHNT and CDR2 as YYREEE (reference sequence). Trimming shortened V by 4 bases and J by 3 bases, and 8 bases separated the two germline ends. The CDR3 loop spans 12 amino acids. General study points: TCR beta V segments were, for the most part, productive about 90% or about 30% of the time in an earlier analysis.

This clone was seen only a few times. The antigen is unknown. The sequenced sample consisted of PBMCs. The clonotype was recovered from a male donor in good health and CMV-seronegative. The genes are TRBV5-4 and TRBJ2-7; D is possibly TRBD1 (6 bases). CDR3 in DNA: TGTGCCAGCAGCCGGGACATCTACGAGCAGTACTTC. Translated: CASSRDIYEQYF.